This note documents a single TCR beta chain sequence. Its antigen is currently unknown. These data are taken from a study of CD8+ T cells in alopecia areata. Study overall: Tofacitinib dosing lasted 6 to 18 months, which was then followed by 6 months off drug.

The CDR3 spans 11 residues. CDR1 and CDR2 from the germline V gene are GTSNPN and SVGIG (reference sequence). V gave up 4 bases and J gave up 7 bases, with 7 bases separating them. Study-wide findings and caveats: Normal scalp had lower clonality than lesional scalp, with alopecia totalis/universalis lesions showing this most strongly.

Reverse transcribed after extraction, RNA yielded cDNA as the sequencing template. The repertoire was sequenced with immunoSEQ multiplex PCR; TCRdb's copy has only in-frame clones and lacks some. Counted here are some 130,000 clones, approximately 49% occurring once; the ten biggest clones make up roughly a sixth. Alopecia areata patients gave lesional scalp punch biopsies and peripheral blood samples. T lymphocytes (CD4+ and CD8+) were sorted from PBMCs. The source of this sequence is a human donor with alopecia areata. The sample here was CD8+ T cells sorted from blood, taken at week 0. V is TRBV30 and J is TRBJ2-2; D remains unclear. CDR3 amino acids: CAWTWGGELFF. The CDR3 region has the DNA TGTGCCTGGACCTGGGGCGGGGAGCTGTTTTTT.